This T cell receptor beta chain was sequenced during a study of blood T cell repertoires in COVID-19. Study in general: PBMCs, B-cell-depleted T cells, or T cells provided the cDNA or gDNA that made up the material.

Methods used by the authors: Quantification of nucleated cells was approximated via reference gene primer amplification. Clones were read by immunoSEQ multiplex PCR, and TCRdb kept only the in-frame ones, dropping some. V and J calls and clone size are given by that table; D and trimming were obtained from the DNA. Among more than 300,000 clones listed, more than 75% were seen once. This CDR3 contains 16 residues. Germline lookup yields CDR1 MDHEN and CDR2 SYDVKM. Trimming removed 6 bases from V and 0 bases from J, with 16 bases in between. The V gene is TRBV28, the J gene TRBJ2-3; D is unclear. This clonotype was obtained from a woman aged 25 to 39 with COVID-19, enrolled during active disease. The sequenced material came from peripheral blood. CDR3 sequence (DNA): TGTGCCAGCAGCCCCTTGCGGAGCCCTAGCACAGATACGCAGTATTTT. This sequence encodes CASSPLRSPSTDTQYF.